One and the same sample provided the 23 T cell receptor beta chains below, sequenced in a study of blood T cell repertoires in COVID-19. The protocol was immunoSEQ multiplex PCR, while the TCRdb copy is restricted to in-frame clones and leaves out a portion. The sample lists 200,000 to 250,000 clones; 85% to 90% were seen once. Sequencing was done on a sample of PBMCs or T cells enriched from blood (not recorded which). These receptors all come from a woman in her 50s in a cohort exposed to, infected with or recovered from COVID-19 (not recorded which).

The sample holds one count of this clone. V gene TRBV28 combines with J gene TRBJ1-5; D perhaps matches TRBD1 (6 bases). The CDR3 covers 15 residues. Germline V lookup: CDR1 MDHEN, CDR2 SYDVKM. Trimming took 7 bases from V and 0 from J, leaving 13 bases between them. The CDR3 protein is CASIVGTNSNQPQHF. Written as DNA, the CDR3 is TGTGCCAGCATCGTCGGGACAAATAGCAATCAGCCCCAGCATTTT.

The gene calls are TRBV4-2 and TRBJ1-2; the match to TRBD1 covers 7 bases. CDR3 length: 15 amino acids. V shed 0 bases, J shed 2 bases, and the junction held 3 bases outside the gene matches. The germline gives CDR1 LGHNA, CDR2 YNFKEQ. The CDR3: CASSQEVTGNYGYTF. Written as DNA, the CDR3 is TGTGCCAGCAGCCAAGAAGTGACAGGGAACTATGGCTACACCTTC.

V is TRBV6-6 and J is TRBJ1-2, with D perhaps TRBD1 (5 bases). V gave up 4 bases and J gave up 7 bases, with 16 bases separating them. The germline V gene encodes CDR1 MNHNY and CDR2 SVGAGI (reference sequence). CDR3 size: 14 residues. Here the CDR3 DNA reads TGTGCCAGCAGTTCCCCTGTCCAGGGCTTTGGCTACACCTTC. This sequence encodes CASSSPVQGFGYTF.

The chain employs TRBV29-1 and TRBJ2-2; 12 bases map to TRBD2. Germline CDR1 is SQVTM and CDR2 is ANQGSEA. V dropped 8 bases and J dropped 4; count of bases not matched to a gene: 11. The CDR3 contains 16 residues. CDR3 coding DNA: TGCAGCACCGGGGCTAGCGGGGGGGCCGGCACCGGGGAGCTGTTTTTT. It translates to CSTGASGGAGTGELFF.

The V call is TRBV4-1, the J call TRBJ1-1; 8 bases agree with TRBD1. After removal of 2 bases from V and 3 bases from J, the junction contained 14 bases not matched to a gene. This CDR3 is 18 amino acids long. Germline lookup yields CDR1 MGHRA and CDR2 YSYEKL. This CDR3 is CASSQRRAGGLIHTEAFF. DNA of the CDR3: TGCGCCAGCAGCCAACGTAGGGCAGGGGGCTTGATCCACACTGAAGCTTTCTTT.

The genes are TRBV5-1 and TRBJ2-2; 8 bases map to TRBD1. Germline V gene sequence: CDR1 SGHRS, CDR2 YFSETQ. CDR3 length: 14 amino acids. V lost 6 bases, J lost 2 bases, and 3 bases stayed unmatched. CDR3 sequence reads: CASNSGGNTGELFF. The CDR3, as DNA: TGCGCCAGCAACTCAGGGGGCAACACCGGGGAGCTGTTTTTT.

The chain employs TRBV9 and TRBJ2-2, with TRBD2 matching 13 bases. V lost 5 bases and J lost 8; bases outside the gene matches: 12. This CDR3 contains 17 residues. The germline V gene has CDR1 SGDLS and CDR2 YYNGEE. CDR3 bases: TGTGCCAGCAGTGTTGGACTAGCGGGGGACTCGGGAGGGGAGCTGTTTTTT. It is translated as CASSVGLAGDSGGELFF.

The rearrangement links TRBV5-1 to TRBJ2-7; tentatively, D is TRBD1 (5 bases). CDR3 length: 13 amino acids. V was shortened by 0 bases and J by 4 bases, with 8 bases between the two germline ends. The V gene's germline CDR1 is SGHRS and CDR2 YFSETQ. The CDR3 nucleotides read TGCGCCAGCAGCTTGGTCGACAGATACGAGCAGTACTTC. Translation: CASSLVDRYEQYF.

The chain recombines TRBV2 with TRBJ1-2, with D possibly TRBD1 on 5 matching bases. Per the germline V gene, CDR1 is SNHLY and CDR2 is FYNNEI. V was trimmed by 6 bases and J by 8 bases, leaving 22 bases between them. CDR3 length equals 15 residues. This chain's CDR3 is CASRPTGTAGRGYTF. CDR3 nucleotide sequence: TGTGCCAGCAGGCCCACCGGGACGGCGGGACGGGGCTACACCTTC.

V usage is TRBV7-8 and J usage is TRBJ1-2; 8 bases are shared with TRBD1. Looked up from germline, CDR1 is SGHVS and CDR2 is FQNEAQ. With V trimmed by 5 bases and J by 6 bases, 8 bases remained unmatched. The CDR3 extends over 14 amino acids. This chain's CDR3 is CASSPRTGQHGYTF. Here the CDR3 DNA reads TGTGCCAGCAGCCCCAGGACAGGGCAACATGGCTACACCTTC.

The CDR3 spells CASSFGGWNEKLFF. The CDR3 bases are TGTGCCAGCAGCTTTGGGGGCTGGAATGAAAAACTGTTTTTT. This chain joins TRBV11-2 and TRBJ1-4, with D tentatively TRBD1 (6 bases). This CDR3 contains 14 residues. Trimming removed 3 bases from V and 5 bases from J, with 10 bases in between. The germline CDR1 and CDR2 sequences are SGHAT and FQNNGV.

This clone appeared a few times. The V gene is TRBV30, the J gene TRBJ1-4; 8 nucleotides align to TRBD1. Germline assignment: CDR1 GTSNPN and CDR2 SVGIG (reference sequence). CDR3 length equals 13 residues. V gave up 1 base and J gave up 7 bases; unmatched junction bases: 2. CDR3 sequence (DNA): TGTGCCTGGAGTGAGCAGGGGGCTGAAAAACTGTTTTTT. It translates to CAWSEQGAEKLFF.

V gene TRBV10-3 combines with J gene TRBJ1-5, with a weak D call TRBD1 (6 bases). CDR1 is ENHRY and CDR2 is SYGVKD in the germline V gene. CDR3 length: 20 residues. V was cut by 3 bases and J by 7 bases, with 31 bases left in between. The CDR3 spells CAISDPFQGTGRAARQPQHF. CDR3 in DNA: TGTGCCATCAGTGATCCCTTTCAGGGGACGGGTAGGGCCGCGAGACAGCCCCAGCATTTT.

The rearrangement joins TRBV4-1 to TRBJ1-5, with 7 bases lining up with TRBD1. Germline CDR1 reads MGHRA; CDR2 reads YSYEKL. The CDR3 has 15 amino acids. V dropped 1 base and J dropped 2; count of bases not matched to a gene: 2. CDR3 sequence: CASSQVGTGNQPQHF. For the CDR3, the DNA is TGCGCCAGCAGCCAAGTGGGGACAGGCAATCAGCCCCAGCATTTT.

J is TRBJ1-1 and V is TRBV19; D call uncertain. The CDR3 contains 13 residues. Trimming pared 7 bases from V and 1 base from J, leaving 10 bases between. The germline V gene has CDR1 LNHDA and CDR2 SQIVND (reference sequence). Here the CDR3 reads CASMEGWNTEAFF. The CDR3 coding sequence is TGTGCCAGTATGGAGGGATGGAACACTGAAGCTTTCTTT.

The genes are TRBV18 and TRBJ2-7; D is possibly TRBD2 (5 bases). CDR3 length: 13 residues. Trimming removed 3 bases at V and 5 bases at J, with 11 bases between. Per germline, CDR1 KGHSH and CDR2 LQKENI. CDR3 region: CASSPLVGDEQYF. Here the CDR3 DNA reads TGTGCCAGCTCACCGCTCGTGGGAGACGAGCAGTACTTC.

The J gene is TRBJ1-3, the V gene TRBV6-4; maybe TRBD1 (5 bases). Germline V gene sequence: CDR1 MRHNA, CDR2 SNTAGT. CDR3 length equals 16 residues. V was trimmed by 3 bases and J by 3 bases, leaving 15 bases between them. The CDR3, as DNA: TGTGCCAGCAGTGAAGGGGTGGGGTGGCGTGGAAACACCATATATTTT. Its protein is CASSEGVGWRGNTIYF.

The V gene is TRBV15, the J gene TRBJ1-2; TRBD1 might be the D (6 bases). V lost 2 bases to trimming and J lost 0 bases, with 19 bases between them. The CDR3 is 18 amino acids. Germline V CDR1 and CDR2: LNHNV, YYDKDF (reference sequence). DNA of the CDR3: TGTGCCACCAGCAGAAGGACCGGACAGAATTCAGCTAACTATGGCTACACCTTC. It specifies CATSRRTGQNSANYGYTF.

This clone came up once. The chain joins TRBV2 to TRBJ1-5; D unclear. Trimming cost V 4 bases and J 8 bases, with 18 bases left between them. This CDR3 has 15 amino acids. CDR1 is SNHLY and CDR2 is FYNNEI in the germline V gene. The CDR3, as DNA: TGTGCCAGCAGTGGAGCAGTCCCTAATCAAGAGCCCCAGCATTTT. As protein: CASSGAVPNQEPQHF.

The rearrangement joins TRBV5-4 to TRBJ2-7; 7 bases line up with TRBD1. Germline CDR1 and CDR2: SGHNT and YYREEE (reference sequence). V dropped 4 bases and J dropped 1; count of bases not matched to a gene: 8. The CDR3 length is 15 residues. The CDR3 coding sequence is TGTGCCAGCAGCAACCGAGGACAGGCGTCCTACGAGCAGTACTTC. Translated, it gives CASSNRGQASYEQYF.

This clone occurred once. The rearrangement uses TRBV5-1 and TRBJ2-4, with TRBD1 identical over 7 bases. CDR1 is SGHRS and CDR2 is YFSETQ in the germline V gene. Trimming cost V 4 bases and J 9 bases; bases outside gene matches: 25. This CDR3 region has 19 residues. This chain's CDR3 is CASSPKPSFRDSQFAIQYF. The CDR3 nucleotides read TGCGCCAGCAGCCCGAAACCCTCTTTCCGGGACAGTCAATTTGCCATTCAGTACTTC.

This clone was recorded once. The chain joins TRBV28 to TRBJ2-2, with D perhaps matching TRBD2 (5 bases). The CDR3 is 17 residues long. V lost 4 bases and J 4 bases, leaving 19 bases between the germline ends. Germline CDR1 and CDR2: MDHEN and SYDVKM. CDR3 in amino acids: CASSSYLRTVGTGELFF. Written as DNA, the CDR3 is TGTGCCAGCAGTTCCTACCTGCGGACTGTTGGCACCGGGGAGCTGTTTTTT.

This sequence joins TRBV18 and TRBJ2-3; 8 bases match TRBD2. This CDR3 has 15 residues. Germline lookup yields CDR1 KGHSH and CDR2 LQKENI. The V and J ends lost 3 bases and 5 bases, in that order; junction bases with no gene match: 7. CDR3 nucleotide sequence: TGTGCCAGCTCACCCTTTAGGCTAGCGGGAGATACGCAGTATTTT. It specifies CASSPFRLAGDTQYF.